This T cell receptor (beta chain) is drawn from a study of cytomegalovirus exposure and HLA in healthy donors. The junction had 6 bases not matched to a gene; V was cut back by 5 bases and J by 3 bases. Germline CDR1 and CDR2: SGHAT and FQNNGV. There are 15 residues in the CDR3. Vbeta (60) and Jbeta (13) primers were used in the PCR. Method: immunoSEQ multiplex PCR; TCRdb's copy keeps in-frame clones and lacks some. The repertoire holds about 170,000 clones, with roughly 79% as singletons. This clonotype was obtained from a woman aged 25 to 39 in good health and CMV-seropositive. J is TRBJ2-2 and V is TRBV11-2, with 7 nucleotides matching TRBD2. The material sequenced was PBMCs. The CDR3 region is CASSPGGWDTGELFF. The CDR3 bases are TGTGCCAGCAGCCCGGGGGGTTGGGACACCGGGGAGCTGTTTTTT.